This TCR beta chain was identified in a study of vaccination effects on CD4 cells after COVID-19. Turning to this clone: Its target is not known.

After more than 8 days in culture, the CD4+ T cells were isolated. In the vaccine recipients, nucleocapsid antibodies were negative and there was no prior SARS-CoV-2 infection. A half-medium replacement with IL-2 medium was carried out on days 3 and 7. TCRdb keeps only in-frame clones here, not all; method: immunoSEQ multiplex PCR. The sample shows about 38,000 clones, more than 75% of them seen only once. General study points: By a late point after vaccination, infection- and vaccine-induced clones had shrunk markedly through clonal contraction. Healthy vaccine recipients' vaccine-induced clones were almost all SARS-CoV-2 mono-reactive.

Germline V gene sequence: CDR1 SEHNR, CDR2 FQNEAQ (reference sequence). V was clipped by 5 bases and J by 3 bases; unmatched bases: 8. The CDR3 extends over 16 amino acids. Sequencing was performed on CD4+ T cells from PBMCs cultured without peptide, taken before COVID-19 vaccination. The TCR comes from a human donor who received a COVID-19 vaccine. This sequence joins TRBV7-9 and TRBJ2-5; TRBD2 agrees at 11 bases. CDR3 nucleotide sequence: TGTGCCAGCAGCCTAATCTTAGCGGGGGGGAAAGAGACCCAGTACTTC. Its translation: CASSLILAGGKETQYF. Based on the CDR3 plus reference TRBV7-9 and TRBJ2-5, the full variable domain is DTGVSQNPRHKITKRGQNVTFRCDPISEHNRLYWYRQTLGQGPEFLTYFQNEAQLEKSRLLSDRFSAERPKGSFSTLEIQRTEQGDSAMYLCASSLILAGGKETQYFGPGTRLLVL.